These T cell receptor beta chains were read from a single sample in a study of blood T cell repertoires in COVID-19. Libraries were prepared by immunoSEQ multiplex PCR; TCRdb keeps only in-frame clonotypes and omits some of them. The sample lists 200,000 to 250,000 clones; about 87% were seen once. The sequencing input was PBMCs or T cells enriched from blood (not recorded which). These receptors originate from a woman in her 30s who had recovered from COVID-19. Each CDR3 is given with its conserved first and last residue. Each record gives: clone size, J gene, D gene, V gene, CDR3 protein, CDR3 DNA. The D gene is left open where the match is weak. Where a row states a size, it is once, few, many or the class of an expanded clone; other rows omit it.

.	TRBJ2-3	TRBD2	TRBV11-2	CASSSLPRTSADTQYF	TGTGCCAGCAGCTCCCTACCTAGGACTAGCGCTGATACGCAGTATTTT
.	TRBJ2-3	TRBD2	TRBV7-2	CATTRRVSGPDTQYF	TGTGCCACAACCAGGAGGGTTAGCGGGCCAGATACGCAGTATTTT
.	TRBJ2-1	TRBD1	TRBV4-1	CASSRLTGQGLYNEQFF	TGCGCCAGCAGCCGCTTGACGGGACAGGGCTTATACAATGAGCAGTTCTTC
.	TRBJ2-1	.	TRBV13	CASSQRDNEQFF	TGTGCCAGCAGCCAGAGGGACAATGAGCAGTTCTTC
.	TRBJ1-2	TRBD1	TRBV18	CASSPPVGGHSGYTF	TGTGCCAGCTCACCACCGGTAGGGGGCCATTCTGGCTACACCTTC
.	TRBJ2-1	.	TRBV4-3	CASSQDWSSYNEQFF	TGCGCCAGCAGCCAAGATTGGAGCTCCTACAATGAGCAGTTCTTC
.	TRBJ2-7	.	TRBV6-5	CASRRAYEQYF	TGTGCCAGCAGACGAGCCTACGAGCAGTACTTC
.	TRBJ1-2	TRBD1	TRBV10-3	CAIRVDRGNYGYTF	TGTGCCATCAGGGTCGACAGGGGGAACTATGGCTACACCTTC
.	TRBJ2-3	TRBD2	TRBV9	CASSVVAAGSTDTQYF	TGTGCCAGCAGCGTAGTCGCAGCGGGGAGCACAGATACGCAGTATTTT
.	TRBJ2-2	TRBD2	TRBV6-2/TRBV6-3	CASSYTHLAGGSNTGELFF	TGTGCCAGCAGTTACACCCACCTAGCGGGGGGATCGAACACCGGGGAGCTGTTTTTT
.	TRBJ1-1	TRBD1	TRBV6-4	CASSEGQGTEAFF	TGTGCCAGCAGTGAGGGACAGGGAACTGAAGCTTTCTTT
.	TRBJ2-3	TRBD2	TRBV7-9	CASSLGNSGGTDTQYF	TGTGCCAGCAGCTTAGGAAATAGCGGGGGGACAGATACGCAGTATTTT
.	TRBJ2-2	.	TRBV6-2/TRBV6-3	CASSRGNTGELFF	TGTGCCAGCAGTAGGGGAAACACCGGGGAGCTGTTTTTT
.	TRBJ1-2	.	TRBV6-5	CASASPQGYGYTF	TGTGCCAGCGCCAGCCCGCAGGGCTATGGCTACACCTTC
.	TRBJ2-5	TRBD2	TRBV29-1	CSVEYPAGGNFQETQYF	TGCAGCGTTGAATACCCAGCGGGGGGGAACTTCCAAGAGACCCAGTACTTC
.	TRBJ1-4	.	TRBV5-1	CASSGEGPGKLFF	TGCGCCAGCAGCGGTGAGGGTCCCGGAAAACTGTTTTTT
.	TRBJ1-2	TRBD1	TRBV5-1	CASSLDRAGGYTF	TGCGCCAGCAGCCTTGACAGGGCAGGGGGCTACACCTTC
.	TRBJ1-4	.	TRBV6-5	CASRDTGFWEKLFF	TGTGCCAGCAGGGATACAGGGTTTTGGGAAAAACTGTTTTTT
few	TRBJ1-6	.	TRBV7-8	CASRTDDNSPLHF	TGTGCCAGCAGGACAGATGATAATTCACCCCTCCACTTT